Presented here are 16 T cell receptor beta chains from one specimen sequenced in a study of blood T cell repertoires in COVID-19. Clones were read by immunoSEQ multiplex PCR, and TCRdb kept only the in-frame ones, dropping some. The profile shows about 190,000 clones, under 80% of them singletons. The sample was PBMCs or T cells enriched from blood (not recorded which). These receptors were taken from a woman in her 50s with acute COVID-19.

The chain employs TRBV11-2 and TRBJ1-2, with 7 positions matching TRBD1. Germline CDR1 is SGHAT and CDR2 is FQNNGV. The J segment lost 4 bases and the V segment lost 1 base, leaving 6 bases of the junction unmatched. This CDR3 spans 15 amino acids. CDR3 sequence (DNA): TGTGCCAGCAGCTTAGGACAGGGTTCTCGCTATGGCTACACCTTC. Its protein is CASSLGQGSRYGYTF.

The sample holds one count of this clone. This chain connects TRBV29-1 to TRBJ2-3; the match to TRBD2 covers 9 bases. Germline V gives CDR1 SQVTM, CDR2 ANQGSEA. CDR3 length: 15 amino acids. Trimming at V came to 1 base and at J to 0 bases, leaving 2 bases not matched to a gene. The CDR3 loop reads CSVEGGGGSTDTQYF. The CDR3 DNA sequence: TGCAGCGTTGAAGGCGGGGGGGGAAGCACAGATACGCAGTATTTT.

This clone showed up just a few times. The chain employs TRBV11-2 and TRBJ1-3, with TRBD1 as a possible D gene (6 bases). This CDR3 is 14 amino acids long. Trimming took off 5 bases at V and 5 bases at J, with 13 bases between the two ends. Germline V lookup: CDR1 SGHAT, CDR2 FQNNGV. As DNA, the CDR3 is TGTGCCAGCAGCCAGGACAGAAGGAGAAACACCATATATTTT. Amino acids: CASSQDRRRNTIYF.

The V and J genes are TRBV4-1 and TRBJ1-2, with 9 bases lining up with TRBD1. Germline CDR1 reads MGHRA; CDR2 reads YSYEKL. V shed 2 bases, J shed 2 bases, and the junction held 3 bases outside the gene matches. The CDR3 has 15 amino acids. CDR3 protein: CASSQRQGENYGYTF. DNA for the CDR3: TGCGCCAGCAGCCAACGACAGGGGGAAAACTATGGCTACACCTTC.

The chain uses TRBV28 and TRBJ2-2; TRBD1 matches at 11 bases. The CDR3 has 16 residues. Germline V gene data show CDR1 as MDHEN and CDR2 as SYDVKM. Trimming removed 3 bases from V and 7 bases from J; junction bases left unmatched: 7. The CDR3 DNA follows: TGTGCCAGCAGTTTTCATGGACAGGGGGCGGTCGGGGAGCTGTTTTTT. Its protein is CASSFHGQGAVGELFF.

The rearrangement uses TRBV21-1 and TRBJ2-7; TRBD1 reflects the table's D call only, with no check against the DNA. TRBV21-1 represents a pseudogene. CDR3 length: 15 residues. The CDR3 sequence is CASSNRTGQYYEQYV. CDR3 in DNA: TGTGCCAGCAGCAACCGGACAGGACAATACTACGAGCAGTACGTC.

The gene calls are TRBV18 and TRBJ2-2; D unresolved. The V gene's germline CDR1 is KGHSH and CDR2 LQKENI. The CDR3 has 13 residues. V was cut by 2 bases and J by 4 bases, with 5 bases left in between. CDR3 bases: TGTGCCAGCTCACCAATCGGCACCGGGGAGCTGTTTTTT. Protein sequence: CASSPIGTGELFF.

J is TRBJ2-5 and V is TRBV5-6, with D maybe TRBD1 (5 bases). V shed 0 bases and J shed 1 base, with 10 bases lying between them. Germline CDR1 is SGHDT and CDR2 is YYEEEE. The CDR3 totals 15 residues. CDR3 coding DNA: TGTGCCAGCAGCTTGGTCGCAGGGTCCCAAGAGACCCAGTACTTC. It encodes CASSLVAGSQETQYF.

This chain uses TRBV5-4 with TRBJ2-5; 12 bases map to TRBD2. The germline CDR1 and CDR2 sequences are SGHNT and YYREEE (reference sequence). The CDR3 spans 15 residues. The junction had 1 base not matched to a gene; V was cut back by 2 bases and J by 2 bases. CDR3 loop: CASSFTSGGQETQYF. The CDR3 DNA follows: TGTGCCAGCAGCTTCACTAGCGGGGGGCAAGAGACCCAGTACTTC.

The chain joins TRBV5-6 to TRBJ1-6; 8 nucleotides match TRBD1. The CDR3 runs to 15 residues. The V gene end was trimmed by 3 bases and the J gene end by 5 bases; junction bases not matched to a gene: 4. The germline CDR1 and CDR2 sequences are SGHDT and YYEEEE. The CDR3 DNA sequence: TGTGCCAGCAGCTGGAGACAGGGGAATAATTCACCCCTCCACTTT. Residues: CASSWRQGNNSPLHF.

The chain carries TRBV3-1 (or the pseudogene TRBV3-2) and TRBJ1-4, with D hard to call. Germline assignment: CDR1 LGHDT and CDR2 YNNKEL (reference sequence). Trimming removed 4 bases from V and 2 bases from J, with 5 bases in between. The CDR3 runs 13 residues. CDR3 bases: TGTGCCAGCAGCCTCTTCACTAATGAAAAACTGTTTTTT. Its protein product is CASSLFTNEKLFF.

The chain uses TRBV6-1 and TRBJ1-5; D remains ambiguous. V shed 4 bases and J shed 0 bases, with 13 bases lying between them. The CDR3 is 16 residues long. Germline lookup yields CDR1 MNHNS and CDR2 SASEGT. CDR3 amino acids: CASSALRAYSNQPQHF. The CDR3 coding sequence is TGTGCCAGCAGTGCATTGCGGGCGTATAGCAATCAGCCCCAGCATTTT.

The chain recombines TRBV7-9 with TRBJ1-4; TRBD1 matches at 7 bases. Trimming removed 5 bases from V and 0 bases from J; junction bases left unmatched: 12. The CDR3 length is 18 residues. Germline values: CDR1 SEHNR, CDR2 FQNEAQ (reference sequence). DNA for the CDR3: TGTGCCAGCAGCCGGACAGGCGGCCTCGTTGCAACTAATGAAAAACTGTTTTTT. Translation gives CASSRTGGLVATNEKLFF. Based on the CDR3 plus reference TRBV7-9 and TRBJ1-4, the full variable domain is DTGVSQNPRHKITKRGQNVTFRCDPISEHNRLYWYRQTLGQGPEFLTYFQNEAQLEKSRLLSDRFSAERPKGSFSTLEIQRTEQGDSAMYLCASSRTGGLVATNEKLFFGSGTQLSVL.

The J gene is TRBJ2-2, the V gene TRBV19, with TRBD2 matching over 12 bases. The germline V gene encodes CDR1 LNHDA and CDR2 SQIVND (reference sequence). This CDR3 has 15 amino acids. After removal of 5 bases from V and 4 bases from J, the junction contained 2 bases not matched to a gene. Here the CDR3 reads CASSLAGGRTGELFF. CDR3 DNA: TGTGCCAGTAGTCTAGCGGGGGGGCGCACCGGGGAGCTGTTTTTT.

As DNA, the CDR3 is TGCGCCAGCAGCAGAGAACAGGGCCCTAATGAAAAACTGTTTTTT. This encodes CASSREQGPNEKLFF. V is TRBV5-1 and J is TRBJ1-4, with D maybe TRBD1 (6 bases). Trimming removed 4 bases at V and 3 bases at J, with 13 bases between. Germline CDR1 and CDR2: SGHRS and YFSETQ. This CDR3 contains 15 residues.

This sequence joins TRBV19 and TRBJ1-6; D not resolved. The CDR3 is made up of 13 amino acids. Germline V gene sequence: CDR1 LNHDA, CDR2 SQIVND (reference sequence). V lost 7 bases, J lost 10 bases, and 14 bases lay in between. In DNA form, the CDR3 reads TGTGCCAGTAAGCGGGAGGTGGAATCACCCCTCCACTTT. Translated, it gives CASKREVESPLHF.